The 2 T cell receptor beta chains reported below all come from one sample, sequenced in a study of blood T cell repertoires in COVID-19 (dated by TCRdb to the early 2020s). The method was the immunoSEQ multiplex PCR assay. In TCRdb, the immuneACCESS table is reduced to in-frame sequences with V and J assigned. These tables do not hold every clone; where another copy was compared, an unresolved V gene accounts for under half, and the others remain unexplained. The sample records approximately 490,000 clones, about 85% of which are singletons. The leading ten clones occupy 0.7% of the sample. Sequenced sample: PBMCs or T cells enriched from blood (not recorded which). These receptors were taken from a woman aged 18 to 35 who had recovered from COVID-19.

V usage is TRBV5-1 and J usage is TRBJ2-3, with 8 bases identical to TRBD1. Germline CDR1 reads SGHRS; CDR2 reads YFSETQ. The CDR3 length is 15 residues. With V trimmed by 4 bases and J by 1 base, 5 bases remained unmatched. The CDR3 loop is CASSPVTGGTDTQYF. CDR3 DNA sequence: TGCGCCAGCAGCCCGGTGACAGGGGGCACAGATACGCAGTATTTT.

This clone is a singleton in its sample. The J gene is TRBJ2-3, the V gene TRBV28, with 14 bases that match TRBD2. The germline V gene encodes CDR1 MDHEN and CDR2 SYDVKM. There are 18 residues in the CDR3. J lost 5 bases, V lost 5 bases, and 12 bases had no gene match. CDR3 nucleotides: TGTGCCAGCAGTATAAACCCCGGACTAGCGGGGGGTAGAGATACGCAGTATTTT. Its protein is CASSINPGLAGGRDTQYF.